This is a list of T cell receptor beta chains from one sample in a study of TIL therapy for anti-PD-1-resistant metastatic lung cancer. Using immunoSEQ multiplex PCR, the repertoire was profiled, and TCRdb retains in-frame clones only, with some absent. Of about 50,000 clones listed, approximately 86% are singletons. Sequenced material: blood, taken at baseline. These receptors originate from a person between 25 and 79 years old with non-small cell lung cancer. The CDR3 runs from the conserved cysteine through the conserved F or W. The order of the fields is clone size, D gene, V gene, CDR3 length, J gene, CDR3 protein, CDR3 DNA. D genes are given only for firm matches. Some rows mark clone size as missing; the rest say once, few, many or name a class of expanded clone.

abundance: .
d_gene: .
v_gene: TRBV24-1
len: 13
j_gene: TRBJ1-4
CDR3aa: CATSAPSGEKLFF
CDR3nt: TGTGCCACCAGTGCCCCATCAGGTGAAAAACTGTTTTTT

abundance: .
d_gene: TRBD2
v_gene: TRBV5-4
len: 16
j_gene: TRBJ2-7
CDR3aa: CASSSRLAGGQVEQYF
CDR3nt: TGTGCCAGCAGCTCCCGACTAGCGGGGGGGCAGGTCGAGCAGTACTTC

abundance: .
d_gene: TRBD1
v_gene: TRBV5-8
len: 16
j_gene: TRBJ2-3
CDR3aa: CASKFDRGRGTDTQYF
CDR3nt: TGTGCCAGCAAATTCGACAGGGGGCGGGGCACAGATACGCAGTATTTT

abundance: .
d_gene: TRBD1
v_gene: TRBV7-2
len: 15
j_gene: TRBJ1-6
CDR3aa: CASSSRQGLNSPLHF
CDR3nt: TGTGCCAGCAGCTCAAGACAGGGCCTAAATTCACCCCTCCACTTT

abundance: .
d_gene: .
v_gene: TRBV20-1
len: 13
j_gene: TRBJ2-1
CDR3aa: CSASHIRGDEQFF
CDR3nt: TGCAGTGCTAGTCATATTCGGGGCGATGAGCAGTTCTTC

abundance: .
d_gene: .
v_gene: TRBV9
len: 12
j_gene: TRBJ1-1
CDR3aa: CASSQGDTEAFF
CDR3nt: TGTGCCAGCTCCCAAGGGGACACTGAAGCTTTCTTT

abundance: .
d_gene: .
v_gene: TRBV7-2
len: 14
j_gene: TRBJ2-3
CDR3aa: CASSLEANTDTQYF
CDR3nt: TGTGCCAGCAGCTTAGAAGCGAACACAGATACGCAGTATTTT

abundance: .
d_gene: TRBD2
v_gene: TRBV30
len: 13
j_gene: TRBJ2-5
CDR3aa: CAERLAGGETQYF
CDR3nt: TGTGCCGAGCGACTAGCGGGGGGCGAGACCCAGTACTTC

abundance: .
d_gene: TRBD1
v_gene: TRBV9
len: 14
j_gene: TRBJ1-4
CDR3aa: CASSAMTGFEKLFF
CDR3nt: TGTGCCAGCAGCGCAATGACAGGGTTTGAAAAACTGTTTTTT

abundance: .
d_gene: TRBD1
v_gene: TRBV6-5
len: 12
j_gene: TRBJ1-2
CDR3aa: CASKGQNYGYTF
CDR3nt: TGTGCCAGCAAGGGACAGAACTATGGCTACACCTTC

abundance: .
d_gene: TRBD1
v_gene: TRBV28
len: 15
j_gene: TRBJ2-7
CDR3aa: CASSRVGTGGFEQYF
CDR3nt: TGTGCCAGCAGTCGGGTCGGGACAGGGGGGTTCGAGCAGTACTTC

abundance: .
d_gene: .
v_gene: TRBV7-2
len: 14
j_gene: TRBJ2-7
CDR3aa: CASSSSYLTYEQYF
CDR3nt: TGTGCCAGCAGCTCTTCATACCTAACCTACGAGCAGTACTTC

abundance: few
d_gene: .
v_gene: TRBV28
len: 17
j_gene: TRBJ1-5
CDR3aa: CASSSGGGHHSNQPQHF
CDR3nt: TGTGCCAGCAGTTCGGGAGGTGGGCACCATAGCAATCAGCCCCAGCATTTT

abundance: .
d_gene: .
v_gene: TRBV21-1
len: 15
j_gene: TRBJ1-1
CDR3aa: CASTLRQGSNTEAFF
CDR3nt: TGTGCCAGCACCCTGAGACAGGGGTCGAACACTGAAGCTTTCTTT

abundance: .
d_gene: .
v_gene: TRBV4-2
len: 16
j_gene: TRBJ2-2
CDR3aa: CASSLRGEGDAGELFF
CDR3nt: TGTGCCAGCAGCCTTCGTGGGGAAGGGGACGCCGGGGAGCTGTTTTTT

abundance: .
d_gene: .
v_gene: TRBV7-9
len: 11
j_gene: TRBJ2-5
CDR3aa: CASRAGETQYF
CDR3nt: TGTGCCAGCAGAGCTGGAGAGACCCAGTACTTC

abundance: .
d_gene: TRBD1
v_gene: TRBV9
len: 15
j_gene: TRBJ2-4
CDR3aa: CASSARTGAKNIQYF
CDR3nt: TGTGCCAGCAGCGCCCGGACAGGGGCCAAAAACATTCAGTACTTC

abundance: .
d_gene: .
v_gene: TRBV7-2
len: 13
j_gene: TRBJ1-5
CDR3aa: CASSLGGGAPQHF
CDR3nt: TGTGCCAGCAGCTTAGGAGGAGGGGCGCCCCAGCATTTT

abundance: .
d_gene: .
v_gene: TRBV2
len: 16
j_gene: TRBJ2-5
CDR3aa: CASSEGPLRGAETQYF
CDR3nt: TGTGCCAGCAGTGAAGGACCCCTGCGGGGCGCGGAGACCCAGTACTTC

abundance: once
d_gene: .
v_gene: TRBV5-1
len: 16
j_gene: TRBJ2-5
CDR3aa: CASHVGAVGGKETQYF
CDR3nt: TGCGCCAGCCATGTTGGAGCAGTCGGGGGAAAGGAGACCCAGTACTTC

abundance: few
d_gene: .
v_gene: TRBV6-4
len: 14
j_gene: TRBJ2-1
CDR3aa: CASSISAEVGEQFF
CDR3nt: TGTGCCAGCAGTATTAGCGCGGAGGTCGGTGAGCAGTTCTTC

abundance: .
d_gene: .
v_gene: TRBV3-1/TRBV3-2
len: 17
j_gene: TRBJ1-3
CDR3aa: CASSQRGVGDSGNTIYF
CDR3nt: TGTGCCAGCAGCCAACGTGGGGTAGGGGACTCTGGAAACACCATATATTTT

abundance: .
d_gene: .
v_gene: TRBV10-1
len: 16
j_gene: TRBJ2-5
CDR3aa: CASPRGGRDHHETQYF
CDR3nt: TGCGCCAGCCCTAGGGGGGGGAGGGATCACCATGAGACCCAGTACTTC

abundance: .
d_gene: .
v_gene: TRBV12-3/TRBV12-4
len: 13
j_gene: TRBJ2-7
CDR3aa: CASSDRDIYEQYF
CDR3nt: TGTGCCAGCAGTGACCGGGACATTTACGAGCAGTACTTC

abundance: .
d_gene: .
v_gene: TRBV2
len: 15
j_gene: TRBJ2-3
CDR3aa: CASSEWGWSTDTQYF
CDR3nt: TGTGCCAGCAGTGAATGGGGGTGGAGCACAGATACGCAGTATTTT

abundance: .
d_gene: TRBD1
v_gene: TRBV3-1/TRBV3-2
len: 13
j_gene: TRBJ1-2
CDR3aa: CASSRGEGAGYTF
CDR3nt: TGTGCCAGCAGCCGTGGGGAGGGGGCTGGCTACACCTTC

abundance: .
d_gene: .
v_gene: TRBV27
len: 14
j_gene: TRBJ2-1
CDR3aa: CASSPTWTNNEQFF
CDR3nt: TGTGCCAGCAGTCCCACCTGGACGAACAATGAGCAGTTCTTC

abundance: .
d_gene: .
v_gene: TRBV21-1
len: 18
j_gene: TRBJ2-3
CDR3aa: CASQKRTGGAGNTDTQYF
CDR3nt: TGTGCCAGCCAGAAGAGGACAGGGGGCGCCGGGAACACAGATACGCAGTATTTT

abundance: .
d_gene: .
v_gene: TRBV28
len: 10
j_gene: TRBJ2-1
CDR3aa: CASSLTAPVF
CDR3nt: TGTGCCAGCAGTTTAACCGCCCCGGTCTTC

abundance: .
d_gene: .
v_gene: TRBV6-6
len: 15
j_gene: TRBJ1-1
CDR3aa: CASSYSSQPNTEAFF
CDR3nt: TGTGCCAGCAGTTACTCGTCGCAGCCGAACACTGAAGCTTTCTTT

abundance: .
d_gene: .
v_gene: TRBV4-2
len: 16
j_gene: TRBJ1-2
CDR3aa: CASSQDWRSSNYGYTF
CDR3nt: TGTGCCAGCAGCCAAGATTGGCGAAGCTCTAACTATGGCTACACCTTC

abundance: .
d_gene: .
v_gene: TRBV7-8
len: 15
j_gene: TRBJ1-6
CDR3aa: CASSLMGQANSPLHF
CDR3nt: TGTGCCAGCAGCTTAATGGGTCAGGCTAATTCACCCCTCCACTTT

abundance: .
d_gene: TRBD2
v_gene: TRBV14
len: 17
j_gene: TRBJ2-1
CDR3aa: CASSSGTSGGRDNEQFF
CDR3nt: TGTGCCAGCAGCTCCGGGACTAGCGGGGGGAGGGACAATGAGCAGTTCTTC

abundance: .
d_gene: TRBD2
v_gene: TRBV6-5
len: 14
j_gene: TRBJ2-1
CDR3aa: CASSMGLGYNEQFF
CDR3nt: TGTGCCAGCAGTATGGGACTAGGTTACAATGAGCAGTTCTTC

abundance: .
d_gene: .
v_gene: TRBV3-1/TRBV3-2
len: 15
j_gene: TRBJ2-7
CDR3aa: CASSQSYGSPYEQYF
CDR3nt: TGTGCCAGCAGCCAATCCTACGGGTCACCCTACGAGCAGTACTTC

abundance: .
d_gene: .
v_gene: TRBV4-1
len: 16
j_gene: TRBJ1-5
CDR3aa: CASSQESGEGNQPQHF
CDR3nt: TGCGCCAGCAGCCAAGAAAGTGGGGAGGGCAATCAGCCCCAGCATTTT

abundance: .
d_gene: TRBD2
v_gene: TRBV7-9
len: 15
j_gene: TRBJ2-3
CDR3aa: CASSLWSPGGDTQYF
CDR3nt: TGTGCCAGCAGCTTATGGTCCCCGGGAGGAGATACGCAGTATTTT

abundance: .
d_gene: TRBD1
v_gene: TRBV5-1
len: 16
j_gene: TRBJ2-1
CDR3aa: CASSSRQGSSYNEQFF
CDR3nt: TGCGCCAGCAGCTCCCGACAGGGTAGCTCCTACAATGAGCAGTTCTTC

abundance: few
d_gene: .
v_gene: TRBV6-5
len: 13
j_gene: TRBJ1-5
CDR3aa: CASSYSRDQPQHF
CDR3nt: TGTGCCAGCAGTTACTCTAGGGATCAGCCCCAGCATTTT

abundance: .
d_gene: .
v_gene: TRBV19
len: 13
j_gene: TRBJ2-3
CDR3aa: CASRPPSTDTQYF
CDR3nt: TGTGCCAGTAGGCCCCCTAGTACAGATACGCAGTATTTT

abundance: .
d_gene: .
v_gene: TRBV18
len: 13
j_gene: TRBJ1-4
CDR3aa: CASSPGQNEKLFF
CDR3nt: TGTGCCAGCTCACCCGGACAGAATGAAAAACTGTTTTTT

abundance: .
d_gene: TRBD1
v_gene: TRBV28
len: 13
j_gene: TRBJ1-1
CDR3aa: CASISGGDTEAFF
CDR3nt: TGTGCCAGCATCTCAGGGGGAGACACTGAAGCTTTCTTT